Presented here are 2 T cell receptor beta chains from one specimen sequenced in a study of tumor and adjacent non-tumor tissue in lung cancer. TCRbeta libraries were built with three rounds of nested PCR, modified from ARM-PCR. TCRdb reanalysed the multiplex PCR reads using MiXCR and keeps one entry per CDR3 protein. The sample has 60,000 to 85,000 distinct CDR3 sequences; more than 60% are singletons. No cell sorting was done before RNA was extracted from the tissue. The sample consisted of lung tumor tissue. The receptors here all came from a woman between 45 and 65 years old with non-small cell lung cancer.

Regarding this clonotype: The DNA is left out, because the CDR3 cannot be placed on it with certainty; the CDR3 is given as TCRdb lists it. This chain uses TRBV6-5 with TRBJ2-1; the D segment call TRBD2 is taken from the table without a DNA check. Germline loops: CDR1 MNHEY, CDR2 SVGAGI. Both ends counted, the CDR3 spans 17 residues. CDR3: CASTKWASGSRDDEPFF.

Concerning this clonotype itself: Compared with germline, one end of the junction differs, possibly owing to a read error. The J gene is TRBJ2-5, the V gene TRBV12-3 or TRBV12-4, with a tentative D call TRBD2 (5 bases). This CDR3 is built from 14 residues. The CDR3 bases are TGTACCAGCAGTTGGAGGTCGGTTGGGGAGACCCAGTACTTC. This codes for CTSSWRSVGETQYF.